Each of the 5 T cell receptor beta chains below was sequenced from the same sample in a study of blood T cell repertoires in COVID-19. Here immunoSEQ multiplex PCR was the method, and the copy in TCRdb shows in-frame clones only, minus some. Of under 200,000 clones listed, roughly 84% are singletons. The specimen sequenced was PBMCs or T cells enriched from blood (not recorded which). The receptors shown here come from a man aged 55 to 69 who had recovered from COVID-19.

The chain couples TRBV7-9 to TRBJ2-4; tentatively, D is TRBD1 (6 bases). The CDR3 loop spans 14 amino acids. Germline V gene data show CDR1 as SEHNR and CDR2 as FQNEAQ (reference sequence). Trimming pared 5 bases from V and 8 bases from J, leaving 16 bases between. The CDR3: CASSPTGQLYIQYF. The CDR3 coding sequence is TGTGCCAGCAGCCCGACCGGACAGCTATACATTCAGTACTTC.

The genes are TRBV29-1 and TRBJ2-5; D is perhaps TRBD2 (6 bases). The CDR3 totals 12 residues. Per germline, CDR1 SQVTM and CDR2 ANQGSEA. V lost 7 bases and J 4 bases, leaving 13 bases between the germline ends. CDR3 DNA: TGCAGCGCCGGAGGGCCCGGAGAGACCCAGTACTTC. Translating it yields CSAGGPGETQYF.

The V call is TRBV28, the J call TRBJ2-2; 10 bases match TRBD2. Germline CDR1 reads MDHEN; CDR2 reads SYDVKM. The CDR3 has 17 residues. V lost 10 bases to trimming and J lost 7 bases; unmatched junction nucleotides: 18. CDR3 nucleotide sequence: TGTGCCATCCCTGATCTTAGCGGGAGGCCCGGGGGCGGGGAGCTGTTTTTT. It specifies CAIPDLSGRPGGGELFF.

V usage is TRBV7-2 and J usage is TRBJ1-2; D unclear. The CDR3 runs 15 residues. The germline V gene encodes CDR1 SGHTA and CDR2 FQGNSA. V was pared by 1 base and J by 4 bases, with 13 bases between. CDR3 bases: TGTGCCAGCAGCTTAGGCGATACAGTCCCCTATGGCTACACCTTC. This translates into CASSLGDTVPYGYTF.

The rearrangement joins TRBV19 to TRBJ2-5, with TRBD1 identical over 10 bases. J lost 6 bases, V lost 9 bases, and 4 bases had no gene match. Germline values: CDR1 LNHDA, CDR2 SQIVND (reference sequence). This CDR3 is 12 amino acids long. The CDR3 here is CARTGGSQTQYF. The CDR3 nucleotides are TGTGCCAGGACAGGGGGCAGTCAGACCCAGTACTTC.